This TCR beta chain was profiled in a study of cytomegalovirus exposure and HLA in healthy donors. V shed 3 bases, J shed 4 bases, and the junction held 12 bases outside the gene matches. Germline values: CDR1 MGHDK, CDR2 SYGVNS. This CDR3 contains 18 residues. Primers: 60 Vbeta forward and 13 Jbeta reverse. This table comes from immunoSEQ multiplex PCR, and its TCRdb copy is limited to in-frame clones, with some not included. The table includes over 150,000 clones, under 90% detected once. The TCR originated in a man under 40 in good health and CMV-seronegative. The J gene is TRBJ1-4, the V gene TRBV25-1; 9 bases align to TRBD1. The specimen was PBMCs. CDR3 DNA: TGTGCCAGCAGTGATACCGGGACAGGGAATGCCCGTAATGAAAAACTGTTTTTT. It yields the protein CASSDTGTGNARNEKLFF.